The T cell receptor beta chain described here comes from a study of blood T cell repertoires in COVID-19. Whole-study context: From the United States, Italy and Spain came samples of acute and convalescent COVID-19. PBMCs, B-cell-depleted T cells, or T cells provided the cDNA or gDNA that made up the material.

This clone was counted between two and nine times. This CDR3 has 14 amino acids. Germline CDR1 and CDR2: MRHNA and SNTAGT. V trimming: 4 bases; J trimming: 1 base; junction bases outside the gene matches: 3. The table came from immunoSEQ multiplex PCR; TCRdb's copy has only in-frame clones and leaves some out. The data hold almost 95,000 clones, with around 72% observed a single time. Source material: peripheral blood. J is TRBJ1-1 and V is TRBV6-4, with 7 bases that match TRBD1. The receptor was isolated from a woman aged 55-70 years in a cohort sampled during active or convalescent COVID-19. The CDR3 nucleotides are TGTGCCAGCAGTGGCAGGGGGTGGAACACTGAAGCTTTCTTT. It encodes CASSGRGWNTEAFF.